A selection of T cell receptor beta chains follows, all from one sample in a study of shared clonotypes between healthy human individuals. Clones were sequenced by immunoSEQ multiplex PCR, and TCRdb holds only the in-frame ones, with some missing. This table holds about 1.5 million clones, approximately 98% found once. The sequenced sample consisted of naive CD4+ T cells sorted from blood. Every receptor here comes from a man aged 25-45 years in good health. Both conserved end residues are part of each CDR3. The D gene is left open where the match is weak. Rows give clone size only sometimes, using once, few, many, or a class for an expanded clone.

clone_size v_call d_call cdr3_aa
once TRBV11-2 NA CASSLASDLEAFF
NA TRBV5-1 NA CASSLSTFQGSYGYTF
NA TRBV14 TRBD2 CASSQSLAGHNEQFF
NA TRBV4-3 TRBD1 CASSRRDRDYEQYF
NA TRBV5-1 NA CASSLALGGGDTEAFF
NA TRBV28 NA CASTSGLVTGELFF
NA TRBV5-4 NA CASSLVIWGEQYF
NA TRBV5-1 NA CASSSGETVYEQYF
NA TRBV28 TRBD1 CASISGTGQSSYEQYF
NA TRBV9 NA CATHRARDGYTF
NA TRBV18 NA CASSRTLTGEKLFF
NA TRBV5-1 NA CASSLDKANTEAFF
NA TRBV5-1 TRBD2 CASSTTSGSNNEQFF
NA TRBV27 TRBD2 CASSLRSGLPNVYF
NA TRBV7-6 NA CASSARDPYNEQFF
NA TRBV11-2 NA CASSLASATGELFF
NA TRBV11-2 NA CASSLMGRVGEKLFF
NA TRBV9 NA CASSVGGTPNYEQYF
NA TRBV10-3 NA CAIMGRGLQTYEQYF
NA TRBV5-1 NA CASSLVCVLSSYEQYF
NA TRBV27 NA CASGGGRRGGNEKLFF
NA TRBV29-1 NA CSVALSFSTDTQYF
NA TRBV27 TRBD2 CASSLIGLANTGELFF
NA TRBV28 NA CASSLGPDGANEKLFF
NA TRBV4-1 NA CASSQDLSGNNEQFF
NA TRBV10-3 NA CATHRDSYNEQFF
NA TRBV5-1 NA CASSQNNEQFF
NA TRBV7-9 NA CASSLAGRGGEKLFF
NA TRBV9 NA CASGRGNNEQFF
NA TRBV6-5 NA CASSYLGDTQYF
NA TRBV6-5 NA CASISGRNTEAFF
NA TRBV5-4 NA CASSHGRVDYEQYF
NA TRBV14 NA CASSQEPGLYTDTQYF
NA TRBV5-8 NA CASSLVRNTEAFF
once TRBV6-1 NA CASCRVPDYGYTF
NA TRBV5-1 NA CASSSRGTVSSYEQYF